This T cell receptor beta chain emerged from a study of T-cell reconstitution after alpha-beta-depleted transplantation in children. Unique molecular identifiers tagged the TCRbeta library. One entry per CDR3 protein results from TCRdb running MiXCR on the PCR reads. The profile shows approximately 270,000 distinct CDR3 sequences, 9.9% of them singletons. This clonotype has a count of ten or more. CDR3 length: 12 residues. Germline CDR1 is LNHDA and CDR2 is SQIVND (reference sequence). V lost 6 bases and J 5 bases, leaving 7 bases between the germline ends. The chain has TRBV19 and TRBJ2-2, with no clear D. This receptor was taken from a human donor who donated a stem cell graft to a child with SCID. Here the sequenced sample was PBMCs from the stem cell graft donor, taken from the stem cell graft. The CDR3 region has the DNA TGTGCCAGTAGACTGAAAACCGGGGAGCTGTTTTTT. It is translated as CASRLKTGELFF.